Below, 19 T cell receptor beta chains from the same sample are listed, as sequenced in a study of blood T cells in healthy people across ages. The authors ran a second PCR of roughly 6 to 12 cycles using a sample-barcoded 5' primer and a J-beta primer mix. MiXCR, applied by TCRdb to the 5' RACE reads, yields one record per CDR3 protein. Of about a million distinct CDR3 sequences listed, roughly 51% are singletons. Source material: blood. The source is a woman aged 55-70 years in good health.

The chain employs TRBV7-2 and TRBJ2-7; D is undetermined. The CDR3 covers 14 residues. Trimming took 5 bases from V and 0 from J, leaving 11 bases between them. Germline lookup yields CDR1 SGHTA and CDR2 FQGNSA. CDR3 sequence reads: CASSIDPGSYEQYF. For the CDR3, the DNA is TGTGCCAGCAGCATTGACCCTGGCTCCTACGAGCAGTACTTC.

The CDR3 bases are TGTGCCAGCAGCCGACAAGGTGGACAGGGGACCCAGTACTTC. Translating it yields CASSRQGGQGTQYF. This chain uses TRBV11-3 with TRBJ2-5; 8 nucleotides agree with TRBD1. This CDR3 has 14 residues. CDR1 SGHNT and CDR2 YENEEA come from the germline V gene. V shed 5 bases and J 7 bases; nucleotides not matched to a gene: 9.

This chain links TRBV7-9 with TRBJ1-6; D not certain. The CDR3 length is 13 residues. Germline V gives CDR1 SEHNR, CDR2 FQNEAQ (reference sequence). Trimming removed 10 bases at V and 8 bases at J, with 15 bases between. The DNA for the CDR3 is TGTGCCATTGGAGGGTTAGCGGATTCACCCCTCCACTTT. Its protein product is CAIGGLADSPLHF.

This chain uses TRBV6-2 or TRBV6-3 with TRBJ2-3, with D maybe TRBD1 (5 bases). This CDR3 spans 15 amino acids. Trimming shortened V by 6 bases and J by 1 base, and 14 bases separated the two germline ends. Germline-derived CDR1 and CDR2 are MNHEY and SVGEGT. CDR3 nucleotide sequence: TGTGCCAGCAGCAGGACCAGGGTTGGCACAGATACGCAGTATTTT. It translates to CASSRTRVGTDTQYF.

A few counts support this clonotype. Here the CDR3 reads CAISESGDQPQHF. CDR3 DNA: TGTGCCATCAGTGAGTCGGGGGATCAGCCCCAGCATTTT. The V call is TRBV10-3, the J call TRBJ1-5; D is perhaps TRBD1 (5 bases). The CDR3 has 13 amino acids. Per germline, CDR1 ENHRY and CDR2 SYGVKD. V was clipped by 0 bases and J by 5 bases, with 5 bases between them.

The chain carries TRBV10-3 and TRBJ2-5; D possibly corresponds to TRBD2 (5 bases). The CDR3 loop spans 14 amino acids. Trimming took off 0 bases at V and 4 bases at J, with 9 bases between the two ends. Germline V gives CDR1 ENHRY, CDR2 SYGVKD. CDR3 DNA sequence: TGTGCCATCAGTGAGTCCGAGGGTCCAGAGACCCAGTACTTC. Translated, it gives CAISESEGPETQYF.

V and J are TRBV9 and TRBJ2-7; 10 bases match TRBD1. Germline V lookup: CDR1 SGDLS, CDR2 YYNGEE. V gave up 3 bases and J gave up 6 bases; unmatched junction bases: 6. The CDR3 totals 14 residues. As DNA, the CDR3 is TGTGCCAGCAGCGGACAGGGGGCGTTTGGCGAGCAGTACTTC. Its translation is CASSGQGAFGEQYF.

The V and J genes are TRBV12-3 or TRBV12-4 and TRBJ2-7, with D maybe TRBD2 (5 bases). V dropped 5 bases and J dropped 6 bases, with 14 bases sitting between them. The CDR3 loop spans 13 amino acids. The CDR3 DNA reads TGTGCCAGCAGTCCCAGCGCGAGCGGCGAGCAGTACTTC. It encodes CASSPSASGEQYF.

The J gene is TRBJ1-1, the V gene TRBV29-1; D remains ambiguous. Germline V gives CDR1 SQVTM, CDR2 ANQGSEA. Trimming pared 6 bases from V and 5 bases from J, leaving 10 bases between. The CDR3 is 11 amino acids. The CDR3 sequence: CSVGAGTEAFF. CDR3 nucleotide sequence: TGCAGCGTCGGAGCGGGGACTGAAGCTTTCTTT.

Notes on this clonotype: The junction shows a germline mismatch at one end, possibly a read error. The chain links TRBV12-3 or TRBV12-4 to TRBJ2-3; 9 bases agree with TRBD2. CDR3 length equals 16 residues. Here the CDR3 DNA reads TGTGCCAGCAGTATAGCGGGGGAGGTCGGAGCAGATACGCAGTATTTT. Residues: CASSIAGEVGADTQYF.

DNA for the CDR3: TGTGCCAGCCAGTCCTGGGCAGAGACCCAGTACTTC. Translation: CASQSWAETQYF. The chain combines TRBV2 with TRBJ2-5; the D is unclear. The V end was cut by 8 bases, the J end by 4 bases, with 11 bases between. CDR3 length equals 12 residues. Germline lookup yields CDR1 SNHLY and CDR2 FYNNEI.

The chain has TRBV20-1 and TRBJ2-1; 11 bases are a match to TRBD2. The V segment lost 6 bases and the J segment 7 bases; nucleotides outside the gene matches: 8. The germline gives CDR1 DFQATT, CDR2 SNEGSKA (reference sequence). This CDR3 contains 14 residues. In DNA, the CDR3 is TGCAGTGCACCAACTAGCGGGAGTCGAAATGAGCAGTTCTTC. Its protein is CSAPTSGSRNEQFF.

A word on this clonotype: A single base separates this from a much larger clone, so it may be a read error. The chain joins TRBV20-1 to TRBJ2-1; 7 bases agree with TRBD1. From germline, CDR1 is DFQATT and CDR2 SNEGSKA (reference sequence). CDR3 length: 15 residues. CDR3 nucleotides: TGCAGTGCTAGGACAGGGTTTGATGGGGACAATGAGCGGTTCTTC. Translated: CSARTGFDGDNERFF.

This chain links TRBV20-1 with TRBJ2-2; TRBD1 matches at 7 bases. After removal of 7 bases from V and 6 bases from J, the junction contained 5 bases not matched to a gene. The CDR3 is made up of 12 amino acids. Germline V gene data show CDR1 as DFQATT and CDR2 as SNEGSKA (reference sequence). The CDR3 nucleotides are TGCAGTGGACACAGGGGCTCCGGGGAGCTGTTTTTT. It codes for CSGHRGSGELFF.

This clonotype has just a few counts. The genes are TRBV28 and TRBJ2-7; 7 nucleotides agree with TRBD2. The CDR3 totals 15 residues. V gave up 4 bases and J gave up 1 base; unmatched junction bases: 7. Germline CDR1 reads MDHEN; CDR2 reads SYDVKM. In nucleotides, the CDR3 is TGTGCCAGCAGTTCCCCCCCGGGAGGATCCTACGAGCAGTACTTC. This gives the protein CASSSPPGGSYEQYF.

V gene TRBV12-3 or TRBV12-4 combines with J gene TRBJ1-4; 8 positions match TRBD1. This CDR3 has 15 residues. The junction had 16 bases not matched to a gene; V was cut back by 6 bases and J by 13 bases. Here the CDR3 DNA reads TGTGCCAGCAGAGCCGGGACAGGATCTTTAGGAGGACTGTTTTTT. Its translation: CASRAGTGSLGGLFF.

The chain employs TRBV5-4 and TRBJ2-1, with D perhaps TRBD2 (6 bases). Trimming took 7 bases from V and 9 from J, leaving 11 bases between them. Germline assignment: CDR1 SGHNT and CDR2 YYREEE (reference sequence). The CDR3 loop spans 11 amino acids. The CDR3 is CASAMEGEQFF. CDR3 nucleotide sequence: TGTGCCAGCGCAATGGAGGGTGAGCAGTTCTTC.

On this clonotype itself: A read error may account for a junction end that differs from germline. The rearrangement uses TRBV2 and TRBJ2-7, with a possible D match to TRBD1 (7 bases). The germline CDR1 and CDR2 sequences are SNHLY and FYNNEI. The CDR3 runs 13 residues. The CDR3 region is CVSRGTDTYEQYF. CDR3 coding DNA: TGTGTCAGCAGGGGGACTGATACCTACGAGCAGTACTTC.

This clonotype was seen only a few times. The chain employs TRBV7-7 and TRBJ2-7; 8 bases are shared with TRBD2. This CDR3 is built from 15 residues. Trimming cost V 5 bases and J 0 bases; bases outside gene matches: 6. Germline CDR1 reads SSHAT; CDR2 reads FNYEAQ (reference sequence). CDR3 sequence reads: CASSMAAGVSYEQYF. CDR3 in DNA: TGTGCCAGCAGCATGGCAGCGGGAGTCTCCTACGAGCAGTACTTC.